Each of the 26 T cell receptor beta chains below was sequenced from the same sample in a study of somatic mutations in cytotoxic T cells in rheumatoid arthritis (dated by TCRdb to the late 2010s). To prepare the library, the immunoSEQ multiplex PCR assay was applied. The immuneACCESS repertoire file appears here via TCRdb, limited to in-frame rearrangements. These files lack a portion of the clones; in checked studies, under half of the deficit traces to unresolved V genes, and the cause of the others is not known. The table for this sample lists some 38,000 clones; about four fifths of them were counted only once. Roughly 3.2% of the sample belongs to the ten largest clones. Material: CD8+ T cells sorted from blood. All receptors derive from a man aged 35 to 55 in good health.

V gene TRBV19 combines with J gene TRBJ2-2, with TRBD2 matching over 7 bases. There are 17 residues in the CDR3. The germline V gene encodes CDR1 LNHDA and CDR2 SQIVND (reference sequence). Trimming removed 7 bases from V and 2 bases from J; junction bases left unmatched: 13. CDR3 bases: TGTGCCAGTAAAAACTTTGGCAAGCGGGGCAACACCGGGGAGCTGTTTTTT. Protein: CASKNFGKRGNTGELFF.

The gene calls are TRBV2 and TRBJ2-1; 10 bases match TRBD2. The V gene end was trimmed by 4 bases and the J gene end by 2 bases; junction bases not matched to a gene: 2. The CDR3 sequence is 15 residues long. Per the germline V gene, CDR1 is SNHLY and CDR2 is FYNNEI. The CDR3 nucleotides are TGTGCCAGCAGTGTGACTAGCGGGCCCTACAATGAGCAGTTCTTC. Its translation is CASSVTSGPYNEQFF.

CDR3 nucleotides: TGTGCCAGCTCTCCCGCGGTGAATGAGCAGTTCTTC. Amino acids: CASSPAVNEQFF. V usage is TRBV19 and J usage is TRBJ2-1; D unclear. CDR1 and CDR2 from the germline V gene are LNHDA and SQIVND (reference sequence). The V and J ends lost 9 bases and 7 bases respectively, with 13 bases between them. The CDR3 covers 12 residues.

This clone was recorded only once. The chain carries TRBV27 and TRBJ2-2; unclear D gene. Germline V gene lookup returns CDR1 MNHEY and CDR2 SMNVEV (reference sequence). This CDR3 region has 12 residues. Trimming pared 2 bases from V and 8 bases from J, leaving 6 bases between. The CDR3: CASSLLGGELFF. CDR3 in DNA: TGTGCCAGCAGTTTACTCGGTGGGGAGCTGTTTTTT.

The chain has TRBV7-2 and TRBJ1-2, with D possibly matching TRBD1 (6 bases). The CDR3 sequence is 14 residues long. Germline V CDR1 and CDR2: SGHTA, FQGNSA. V gave up 5 bases and J gave up 4 bases, with 14 bases separating them. DNA for the CDR3: TGTGCCAGCAGCCCCAGAGGGGGGGCCTATGGCTACACCTTC. Encoded protein: CASSPRGGAYGYTF.

This chain links TRBV7-9 with TRBJ2-1, with D maybe TRBD2 (5 bases). V was pared by 6 bases and J by 7 bases, with 13 bases between. Per the germline V gene, CDR1 is SEHNR and CDR2 is FQNEAQ (reference sequence). This CDR3 is 13 amino acids long. CDR3 sequence (DNA): TGTGCCAGCAGTTCTGATAGGGAGAATGAGCAGTTCTTC. Translating it yields CASSSDRENEQFF.

As DNA, the CDR3 is TGTGCCAGCAGTTTAAGACAGAGCTATGGCTACACCTTC. Protein sequence: CASSLRQSYGYTF. This sequence joins TRBV28 and TRBJ1-2; D may be TRBD1 (5 bases). CDR3 length: 13 amino acids. Trimming left V 2 bases short and J 4 bases short, with 8 bases between. Germline values: CDR1 MDHEN, CDR2 SYDVKM.

Comments on this clone: The sample has other DNA sequences that encode this CDR3 too. This chain links TRBV29-1 with TRBJ2-7; TRBD1 agrees at 7 bases. The CDR3 is made up of 12 amino acids. CDR1 and CDR2 (germline): SQVTM, ANQGSEA. V shed 4 bases and J 0 bases; nucleotides not matched to a gene: 0. The CDR3 DNA reads TGCAGCGTTGGGACAGGCTCCTACGAGCAGTACTTC. Translation gives CSVGTGSYEQYF.

The CDR3 region is CASSFFAVGTSGGSTYNEQFF. CDR3 nucleotides: TGTGCCAGCAGTTTTTTTGCGGTGGGGACTAGCGGGGGTTCTACATACAATGAGCAGTTCTTC. The chain uses TRBV2 and TRBJ2-1; 14 bases map to TRBD2. The germline V gene encodes CDR1 SNHLY and CDR2 FYNNEI. This CDR3 has 21 amino acids. The V and J ends lost 5 bases and 4 bases, in that order; junction bases with no gene match: 19.

The J gene is TRBJ1-2, the V gene TRBV20-1; D uncertain. CDR3 length: 11 residues. Germline CDR1 is DFQATT and CDR2 is SNEGSKA (reference sequence). Trimming removed 5 bases at V and 3 bases at J, with 7 bases between. The CDR3 is CSAFEDYGYTF. CDR3 bases: TGCAGTGCTTTCGAGGACTATGGCTACACCTTC.

Only a few counts were recorded for this clone. The genes are TRBV6-4 and TRBJ2-1; 10 bases align to TRBD1. V lost 7 bases and J lost 9; bases outside the gene matches: 9. The CDR3 is 14 residues long. Looked up from germline, CDR1 is MRHNA and CDR2 is SNTAGT. The CDR3 sequence is CASTEGTGVTEQFF. The CDR3 nucleotides read TGTGCCAGCACCGAAGGGACAGGGGTCACTGAGCAGTTCTTC.

This clone has just one count. The V gene is TRBV7-9, the J gene TRBJ1-5, with D tentatively TRBD1 (6 bases). This CDR3 region has 13 residues. Germline V gene sequence: CDR1 SEHNR, CDR2 FQNEAQ (reference sequence). V lost 5 bases and J 7 bases, leaving 12 bases between the germline ends. CDR3 DNA: TGTGCCAGCAGCGCCAGGGGTGGGCAGCCCCAGCATTTT. Translated: CASSARGGQPQHF.

This clone was found a few times. CDR3 sequence: CASNTGALTYEQYF. DNA for the CDR3: TGTGCCAGCAATACAGGGGCCCTGACGTACGAGCAGTACTTC. The V call is TRBV6-6, the J call TRBJ2-7; TRBD1 matches at 7 bases. Per germline, CDR1 MNHNY and CDR2 SVGAGI (reference sequence). V lost 7 bases to trimming and J lost 4 bases; unmatched junction nucleotides: 10. The CDR3 has 14 residues.

V and J are TRBV7-9 and TRBJ2-1; D may correspond to TRBD1 or TRBD2 (5 bases each). V gave up 7 bases and J gave up 6 bases, with 16 bases separating them. This CDR3 is built from 14 residues. CDR1 and CDR2 (germline): SEHNR, FQNEAQ (reference sequence). The CDR3 protein is CASNGAGRFNEQFF. CDR3 coding DNA: TGTGCCAGCAACGGGGCAGGGCGCTTCAATGAGCAGTTCTTC.

This sequence joins TRBV29-1 and TRBJ2-7; 11 bases are shared with TRBD1. Germline V lookup: CDR1 SQVTM, CDR2 ANQGSEA. The length of the CDR3 is 14 residues. Trimming removed 4 bases from V and 4 bases from J; junction bases left unmatched: 6. CDR3 in DNA: TGCAGCGTTGGCCAGGGGACAGGGGGTTACGAGCAGTACTTC. Protein: CSVGQGTGGYEQYF.

V is TRBV27 and J is TRBJ1-1, with 10 bases that match TRBD1. V was pared by 5 bases and J by 6 bases, with 9 bases of the junction left unmatched. CDR3 length equals 15 residues. Germline values: CDR1 MNHEY, CDR2 SMNVEV (reference sequence). The CDR3 here is CASSPRDRGKAEAFF. CDR3 DNA: TGTGCCAGCAGTCCGAGGGACAGGGGAAAGGCTGAAGCTTTCTTT.

The chain employs TRBV9 and TRBJ2-5; D call uncertain. The ends were cut back, 4 bases at V and 7 bases at J, with 11 bases in the middle. This CDR3 region has 12 residues. Germline V gene data show CDR1 as SGDLS and CDR2 as YYNGEE. CDR3 sequence reads: CASSISDGTQYF. The CDR3 DNA is TGTGCCAGCAGCATCTCGGATGGGACCCAGTACTTC.

DNA of the CDR3: TGTGCCAGCAGCTCGACAGGTTACGAGCAGTACTTC. Encoded protein: CASSSTGYEQYF. The chain links TRBV11-2 to TRBJ2-7; weak D call: TRBD1 (6 bases). The ends were cut back, 4 bases at V and 4 bases at J, with 8 bases in the middle. From germline, CDR1 is SGHAT and CDR2 FQNNGV. The length of the CDR3 is 12 residues.

This sequence joins TRBV29-1 and TRBJ1-2; D is perhaps TRBD1 (6 bases). This CDR3 is 12 amino acids long. CDR1 SQVTM and CDR2 ANQGSEA come from the germline V gene. V was shortened by 3 bases and J by 4 bases, with 9 bases between the two germline ends. CDR3 DNA sequence: TGCAGCGTTGATAAGGGGGGCTATGGCTACACCTTC. Protein: CSVDKGGYGYTF.

The chain recombines TRBV27 with TRBJ2-2; weak D call: TRBD2 (5 bases). The CDR3 totals 14 residues. Germline V lookup: CDR1 MNHEY, CDR2 SMNVEV (reference sequence). V was pared by 7 bases and J by 6 bases, with 15 bases between. Here the CDR3 DNA reads TGTGCCAGCACCCTCGCCGGGGAGTCCGGGGAGCTGTTTTTT. It encodes CASTLAGESGELFF.

The gene calls are TRBV11-2 and TRBJ1-1; no clear D. From germline, CDR1 is SGHAT and CDR2 FQNNGV. This CDR3 is 13 amino acids long. Trimming cost V 0 bases and J 10 bases, with 12 bases left between them. CDR3 sequence reads: CASSLDRGPGAFF. CDR3 in DNA: TGTGCCAGCAGCTTAGACCGTGGGCCGGGAGCTTTCTTT.

This clone was seen only a few times. The chain employs TRBV19 and TRBJ2-2; D is unresolved. The CDR3 contains 13 residues. Germline CDR1 reads LNHDA; CDR2 reads SQIVND (reference sequence). V was shortened by 3 bases and J by 5 bases, with 7 bases between the two germline ends. The CDR3 bases are TGTGCCAGTAGTATTCTTGAGACCGGGGAGCTGTTTTTT. Its translation is CASSILETGELFF.

V gene TRBV28 combines with J gene TRBJ1-2; TRBD1 agrees at 10 bases. Germline V gene lookup returns CDR1 MDHEN and CDR2 SYDVKM. This CDR3 contains 14 residues. Trimming cost V 6 bases and J 4 bases; bases outside gene matches: 5. CDR3 DNA: TGTGCCAGCAGAGGACAGGGGGTCGGCTATGGCTACACCTTC. As protein: CASRGQGVGYGYTF.

The gene calls are TRBV28 and TRBJ2-1, with D tentatively TRBD1 (6 bases). Germline V CDR1 and CDR2: MDHEN, SYDVKM. The CDR3 runs 15 residues. With 6 bases removed from V and 1 base from J, the gap between germline ends came to 13 bases. The DNA of the CDR3 is TGTGCCAGCAGCCGGACAGCCAGTTCCTACAATGAGCAGTTCTTC. Translated: CASSRTASSYNEQFF.

V is TRBV6-6 and J is TRBJ2-1; 11 bases agree with TRBD2. CDR1 and CDR2 (germline): MNHNY, SVGAGI (reference sequence). This CDR3 is built from 14 residues. Trimming removed 5 bases from V and 5 bases from J; junction bases left unmatched: 2. The CDR3 sequence is CASSVAGGHNEQFF. The DNA for the CDR3 is TGTGCCAGCAGTGTAGCGGGAGGGCACAATGAGCAGTTCTTC.

This clone occurred once. This sequence joins TRBV28 and TRBJ2-3, with 9 positions matching TRBD2. With V trimmed by 2 bases and J by 5 bases, 8 bases remained unmatched. The CDR3 covers 16 residues. CDR1 and CDR2 from the germline V gene are MDHEN and SYDVKM. The CDR3 is CASSLVLAGVEDTQYF. The CDR3 nucleotides read TGTGCCAGCAGTTTAGTGTTAGCGGGAGTGGAAGATACGCAGTATTTT.